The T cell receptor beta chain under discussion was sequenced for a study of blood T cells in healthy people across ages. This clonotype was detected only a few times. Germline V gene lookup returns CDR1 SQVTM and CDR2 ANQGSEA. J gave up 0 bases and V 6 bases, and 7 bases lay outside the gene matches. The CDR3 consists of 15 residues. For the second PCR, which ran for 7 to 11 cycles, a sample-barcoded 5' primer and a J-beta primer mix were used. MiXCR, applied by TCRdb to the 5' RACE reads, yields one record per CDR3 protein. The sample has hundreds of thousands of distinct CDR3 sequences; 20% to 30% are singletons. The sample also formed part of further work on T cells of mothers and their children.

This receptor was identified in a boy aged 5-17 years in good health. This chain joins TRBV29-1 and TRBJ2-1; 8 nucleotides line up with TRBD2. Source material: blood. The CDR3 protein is CSVSGGTSSYNEQFF. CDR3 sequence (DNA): TGCAGCGTGAGCGGCGGGACTAGCTCCTACAATGAGCAGTTCTTC.